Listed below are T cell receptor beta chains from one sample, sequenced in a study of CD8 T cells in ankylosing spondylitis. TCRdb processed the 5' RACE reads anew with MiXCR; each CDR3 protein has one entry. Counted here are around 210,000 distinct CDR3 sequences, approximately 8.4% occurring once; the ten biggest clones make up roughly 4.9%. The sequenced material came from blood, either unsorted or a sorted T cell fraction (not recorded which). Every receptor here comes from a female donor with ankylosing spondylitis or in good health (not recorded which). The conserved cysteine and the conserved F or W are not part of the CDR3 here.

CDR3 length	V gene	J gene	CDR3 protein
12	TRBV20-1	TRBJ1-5	SGRAGAGNQPQH
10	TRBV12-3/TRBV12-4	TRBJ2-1	ASSPPGSEQF
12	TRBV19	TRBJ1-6	ASSNLDSRSPLH
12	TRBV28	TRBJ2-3	ASSSSGIADTQY
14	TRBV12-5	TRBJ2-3	ASGLRLAVRTDTQY
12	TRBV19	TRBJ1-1	ASSIPGAQGEAF
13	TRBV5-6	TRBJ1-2	ASTPGYGTAYGYT
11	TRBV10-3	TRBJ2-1	AIQGSSYNEQF
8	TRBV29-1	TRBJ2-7	SVEGDEQY
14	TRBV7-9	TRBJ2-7	ASGAPTSGDSYEQY
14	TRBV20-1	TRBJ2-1	SAPLRGGGGPNEQF
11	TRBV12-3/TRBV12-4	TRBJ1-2	ASSLEGLRGYT
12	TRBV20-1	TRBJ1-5	SAVTGGASQPQH
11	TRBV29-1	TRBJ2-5	SSKPDGQETQY
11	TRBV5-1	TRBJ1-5	ASSLDRAQPQH
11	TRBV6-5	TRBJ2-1	ASSYSRLAEQF
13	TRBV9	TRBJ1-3	ASSVTAASGNTIY
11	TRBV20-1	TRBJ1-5	SATGTERSAQH
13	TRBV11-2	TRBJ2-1	ASSLTGSPYNEQF
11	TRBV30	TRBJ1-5	AWDRGQNQPQH
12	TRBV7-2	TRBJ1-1	ASIRGQQNTEAF
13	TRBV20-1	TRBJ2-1	SARVLAGGDNEQF
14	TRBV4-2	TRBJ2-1	ASSQETGGPRNEQF
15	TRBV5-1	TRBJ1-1	ASSHFGTVELNTEAF
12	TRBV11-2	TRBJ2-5	ASSLVGDQETQY
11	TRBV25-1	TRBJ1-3	ASSQVHGNTIY
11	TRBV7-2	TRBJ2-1	ASSAPMPGRRF
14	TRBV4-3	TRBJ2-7	ASSQDSRTGGYEQY
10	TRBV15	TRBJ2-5	AAGRGSETQY
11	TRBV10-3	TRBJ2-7	AISEGYTYEQY
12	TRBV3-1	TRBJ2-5	ASSQAGIQETQY
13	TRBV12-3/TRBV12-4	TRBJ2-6	ASRDTGAGANVLT
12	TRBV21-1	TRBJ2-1	ASGRLSSYNEQF
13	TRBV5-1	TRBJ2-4	ASSLDQDPINIQY
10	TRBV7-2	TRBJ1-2	ASSLSTRGYT
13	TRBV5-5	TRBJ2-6	ASSFIRSGATVLT
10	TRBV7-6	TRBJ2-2	VSSLAGGELF
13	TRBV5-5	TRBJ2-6	ASSPHGSGANVLT
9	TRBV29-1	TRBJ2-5	SVGGRETQY
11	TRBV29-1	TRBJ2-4	SVGHAARDIQY
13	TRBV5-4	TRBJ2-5	ASSLGGGSQETQY
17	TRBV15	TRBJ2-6	ATSRVGTYSLSGANVLT
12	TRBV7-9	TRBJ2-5	ASSLDSDTGTQY
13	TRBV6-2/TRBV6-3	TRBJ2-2	ASSSRGGDTGELF
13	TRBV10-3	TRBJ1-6	AISEESSYNSPLH
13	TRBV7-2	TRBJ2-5	ASSFGISSPETQY
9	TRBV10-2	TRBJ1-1	ASLGGTEAF
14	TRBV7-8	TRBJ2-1	ASSLAMAGFYNEQF
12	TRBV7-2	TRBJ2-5	ASSWTASQETQY
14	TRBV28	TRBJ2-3	ASSFGGAGGGDTQY
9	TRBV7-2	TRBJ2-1	ASSSVYEQF
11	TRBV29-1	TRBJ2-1	SAGTHPGNEQF
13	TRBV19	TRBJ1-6	ASSIRPLRDSPLH
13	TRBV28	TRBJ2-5	ASSQPRGSLETQY
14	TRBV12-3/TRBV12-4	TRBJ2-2	ASSLGTGGDTGELF
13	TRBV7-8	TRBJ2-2	ASILPGTNTGELF
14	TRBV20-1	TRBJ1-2	SALLPGQGTYYGYT
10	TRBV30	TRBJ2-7	AWSVRLGEQY
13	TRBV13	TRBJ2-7	ASSLAQGTTYEQY